What follows are 28 T cell receptor beta chains derived from one specimen sequenced in a study of technical replicates of blood from a few donors (dated by TCRdb to 2017 to 2019). To prepare the library, the immunoSEQ multiplex PCR assay was applied. TCRdb limited this immuneACCESS table to in-frame rearrangements with V and J called. A share of clones is missing; checked studies link under half to unresolved V genes, and the rest is unexplained. For this sample the table gives tens of thousands of clones, of which nearly 99% were detected only once. Less than 0.25% of the sample comes from the top ten. Sequencing was done on a sample of T cells isolated from PBMCs. Source of these receptors: a human donor in good health.

The chain joins TRBV15 to TRBJ2-5; 7 positions match TRBD1. The J segment lost 1 base and the V segment lost 2 bases, leaving 7 bases of the junction unmatched. The CDR3 spans 16 residues. Germline CDR1 and CDR2: LNHNV and YYDKDF (reference sequence). The CDR3 DNA sequence: TGTGCCACCAGCAGAACCCGATGGGACAGCCAAGAGACCCAGTACTTC. It yields the protein CATSRTRWDSQETQYF.

The rearrangement joins TRBV30 to TRBJ2-7, with D perhaps TRBD1 (5 bases). Germline V gene data show CDR1 as GTSNPN and CDR2 as SVGIG (reference sequence). Between the trimmed V and J ends, which lost 0 bases and 1 base, there was a span of 7 bases. CDR3 length: 13 amino acids. CDR3: CAWSVGVSYEQYF. The CDR3, as DNA: TGTGCCTGGAGTGTAGGGGTTTCCTACGAGCAGTACTTC.

The chain carries TRBV7-8 and TRBJ1-5; D remains unclear. V gave up 5 bases and J gave up 4 bases, with 15 bases separating them. This CDR3 comprises 15 residues. CDR1 and CDR2 from the germline V gene are SGHVS and FQNEAQ. The CDR3 protein is CASSQLATRNQPQHF. Here the CDR3 DNA reads TGTGCCAGCAGCCAGCTGGCTACTAGAAATCAGCCCCAGCATTTT.

The chain uses TRBV11-2 and TRBJ2-7, with TRBD1 matching 8 bases. The J segment lost 4 bases and the V segment lost 1 base, leaving 3 bases of the junction unmatched. Germline CDR1 and CDR2: SGHAT and FQNNGV. The CDR3 has 14 amino acids. This CDR3 reads CASSLAGGRYEQYF. The CDR3 DNA reads as TGTGCCAGCAGCTTAGCAGGGGGCCGATACGAGCAGTACTTC. Looking up the rest from reference TRBV11-2 and TRBJ2-7 gives the full variable domain: EAGVAQSPRYKIIEKRQSVAFWCNPISGHATLYWYQQILGQGPKLLIQFQNNGVVDDSQLPKDRFSAERLKGVDSTLKIQPAKLEDSAVYLCASSLAGGRYEQYFGPGTRLTVT.

The rearrangement uses TRBV5-8 and TRBJ1-5; D is undetermined. CDR3 length: 13 residues. V lost 0 bases, J lost 5 bases, and 6 bases lay in between. CDR1 and CDR2 from the germline V gene are SGHTS and YDEGEE. The CDR3 sequence is CASSLAVHQPQHF. The CDR3 coding sequence is TGTGCCAGCAGCTTGGCGGTCCATCAGCCCCAGCATTTT.

The chain carries TRBV7-9 and TRBJ2-7; D gene unclear. V was clipped by 5 bases and J by 3 bases, with 5 bases between them. Per the germline V gene, CDR1 is SEHNR and CDR2 is FQNEAQ (reference sequence). The CDR3 is 11 amino acids. The DNA for the CDR3 is TGTGCCAGCAGCCCCAACTACGAGCAGTACTTC. Encoded protein: CASSPNYEQYF.

As regards this clone: Different DNA sequences within this sample yield the same CDR3. The J gene is TRBJ2-1, the V gene TRBV27; maybe TRBD2 (5 bases). Germline CDR1 reads MNHEY; CDR2 reads SMNVEV (reference sequence). V was pared by 3 bases and J by 2 bases, with 11 bases between. The CDR3 covers 15 residues. This chain's CDR3 is CASSLTGVPYNEQFF. In nucleotides, the CDR3 is TGTGCCAGCAGTTTGACCGGGGTACCCTACAATGAGCAGTTCTTC.

V usage is TRBV30 and J usage is TRBJ1-1; no clear D gene. The CDR3 extends over 13 amino acids. The germline V and J ends were trimmed by 3 bases and 1 base, with 9 bases remaining between them. CDR1 is GTSNPN, CDR2 SVGIG, per germline (reference sequence). CDR3 amino acids: CAWRRRSNTEAFF. The CDR3 DNA follows: TGTGCCTGGAGGAGGAGGTCGAACACTGAAGCTTTCTTT. The full variable domain, its missing parts supplied by reference TRBV30 and TRBJ1-1, is SQTIHQWPATLVQPVGSPLSLECTVEGTSNPNLYWYRQAAGRGLQLLFYSVGIGQISSEVPQNLSASRPQDRQFILSSKKLLLSDSGFYLCAWRRRSNTEAFFGQGTRLTVV.

This clone has just one count. The chain has TRBV19 and TRBJ2-7; 9 nucleotides align to TRBD1. The length of the CDR3 is 15 residues. Germline V lookup: CDR1 LNHDA, CDR2 SQIVND (reference sequence). The J segment lost 3 bases and the V segment lost 2 bases, leaving 5 bases of the junction unmatched. CDR3 sequence reads: CASSISGTGRYEQYF. The CDR3 DNA sequence: TGTGCCAGTAGTATATCGGGGACAGGGCGCTACGAGCAGTACTTC.

The rearrangement uses TRBV7-4 and TRBJ2-7; 9 bases agree with TRBD1. Germline loops: CDR1 SGHVT, CDR2 SQSDAQ. Losses at the gene ends were 1 base for V and 3 bases for J; bases not matched to a gene: 16. The CDR3 has 19 amino acids. The CDR3 is CASSLGDREGGRGLYEQYF. For the CDR3, the DNA is TGTGCCAGCAGCTTAGGGGACAGGGAAGGAGGAAGGGGCCTCTACGAGCAGTACTTC.

The CDR3 spells CASSESIRTGSAGVPGKLYEQYF. The CDR3 nucleotides read TGCGCCAGCAGCGAATCCATTAGGACAGGTTCGGCGGGCGTGCCGGGGAAACTCTACGAGCAGTACTTC. V usage is TRBV5-1 and J usage is TRBJ2-7; 7 positions agree with TRBD1. The CDR3 runs 23 residues. Trimming took 4 bases from V and 3 from J; bases not matched to a gene: 34. CDR1 and CDR2 from the germline V gene are SGHRS and YFSETQ.

V and J are TRBV18 and TRBJ2-7, with D perhaps matching TRBD1 (5 bases). The V gene's germline CDR1 is KGHSH and CDR2 LQKENI. V gave up 3 bases and J gave up 5 bases, with 20 bases separating them. The CDR3 loop spans 16 amino acids. CDR3 protein: CASSPVVQALSHEQYF. The CDR3 DNA sequence: TGTGCCAGCTCACCGGTGGTACAGGCTCTTTCTCACGAGCAGTACTTC.

V is TRBV11-3 and J is TRBJ2-3, with a weak D call TRBD1 (6 bases). CDR3 length equals 14 residues. Looked up from germline, CDR1 is SGHNT and CDR2 is YENEEA. V lost 5 bases and J lost 2, with 11 bases in between. In DNA form, the CDR3 reads TGTGCCAGCAGCCGGACAGTTGACACAGATACGCAGTATTTT. Its protein is CASSRTVDTDTQYF.

The gene calls are TRBV6-1 and TRBJ1-2; 7 bases fit TRBD1. This CDR3 spans 14 amino acids. Losses at the gene ends were 5 bases for V and 2 bases for J; bases not matched to a gene: 5. Germline V CDR1 and CDR2: MNHNS, SASEGT. This CDR3 reads CASSNGQANYGYTF. Written as DNA, the CDR3 is TGTGCCAGCAGTAACGGACAGGCAAACTATGGCTACACCTTC.

The J gene is TRBJ2-2, the V gene TRBV2; the D gene is possibly TRBD2 (6 bases). The V end lost 3 bases, the J end lost 2 bases, and 7 bases lay between the germline ends. This CDR3 region has 14 residues. Germline CDR1 is SNHLY and CDR2 is FYNNEI. As DNA, the CDR3 is TGTGCCAGCAGTGAGCGGGACAACACCGGGGAGCTGTTTTTT. Translation gives CASSERDNTGELFF.

The J gene is TRBJ2-3, the V gene TRBV4-2; D unresolved. CDR3 length equals 13 residues. Trimming stripped 5 bases from V and 10 bases from J, with 16 bases between. CDR1 and CDR2 (germline): LGHNA, YNFKEQ. As DNA, the CDR3 is TGTGCCAGCAGCAACGAGAGGCTCCCCTCGCAGTATTTT. It translates to CASSNERLPSQYF.

The rearrangement uses TRBV9 and TRBJ2-2; TRBD1 aligns across 9 bases. The CDR3 has 15 amino acids. Germline CDR1 and CDR2: SGDLS and YYNGEE. V was clipped by 4 bases and J by 7 bases; unmatched bases: 8. The CDR3 DNA sequence: TGTGCCAGCAGCTTTAGGACAGGGGAGAACGGGGAGCTGTTTTTT. As protein: CASSFRTGENGELFF.

The chain joins TRBV15 to TRBJ2-7; tentatively, D is TRBD2 (6 bases). The CDR3 totals 14 residues. Germline V gives CDR1 LNHNV, CDR2 YYDKDF (reference sequence). Between the trimmed V and J ends, which lost 9 bases and 3 bases, there was a span of 18 bases. DNA for the CDR3: TGTGCCACGTCGTTAGACGGGAGCCTCTACGAGCAGTACTTC. Its protein is CATSLDGSLYEQYF. The full variable domain, its missing parts supplied by reference TRBV15 and TRBJ2-7, is DAMVIQNPRYQVTQFGKPVTLSCSQTLNHNVMYWYQQKSSQAPKLLFHYYDKDFNNEADTPDNFQSRRPNTSFCFLDIRSPGLGDTAMYLCATSLDGSLYEQYFGPGTRLTVT.

V and J are TRBV6-5 and TRBJ1-2, with D possibly TRBD1 on 6 matching bases. CDR3 length: 14 residues. Between the trimmed V and J ends, which lost 4 bases and 2 bases, there was a span of 11 bases. The V gene's germline CDR1 is MNHEY and CDR2 SVGAGI. This chain's CDR3 is CASSLTGSNYGYTF. CDR3 in DNA: TGTGCCAGCAGTTTGACAGGATCCAACTATGGCTACACCTTC.

This clone came up once. J is TRBJ2-3 and V is TRBV7-3; a possible D gene is TRBD1 (5 bases). CDR3 length equals 12 residues. Trimming stripped 5 bases from V and 6 bases from J, with 9 bases between. The germline gives CDR1 SGHTA, CDR2 FQGTGA. The CDR3 loop reads CASSKGSDTQYF. CDR3 bases: TGTGCCAGCAGCAAGGGGTCGGATACGCAGTATTTT.

J is TRBJ2-1 and V is TRBV7-9, with 9 nucleotides matching TRBD2. Germline V gene sequence: CDR1 SEHNR, CDR2 FQNEAQ (reference sequence). V was clipped by 6 bases and J by 3 bases; unmatched bases: 0. This CDR3 comprises 13 residues. The CDR3, as DNA: TGTGCCAGCAGACTAGCGGGCTACAATGAGCAGTTCTTC. It yields the protein CASRLAGYNEQFF.

The chain couples TRBV28 to TRBJ1-1, with 11 bases identical to TRBD1. The CDR3 runs to 14 residues. Germline V gene lookup returns CDR1 MDHEN and CDR2 SYDVKM. V shed 6 bases, J shed 5 bases, and the junction held 5 bases outside the gene matches. CDR3 protein: CASSPRDRGTEAFF. CDR3 sequence (DNA): TGTGCCAGCAGCCCTAGGGACAGGGGGACTGAAGCTTTCTTT.

The rearrangement links TRBV5-1 to TRBJ2-1, with 13 bases identical to TRBD2. V lost 3 bases to trimming and J lost 7 bases; unmatched junction nucleotides: 13. This CDR3 spans 18 amino acids. Germline V gene lookup returns CDR1 SGHRS and CDR2 YFSETQ. Here the CDR3 reads CASSYPVQLAGGGNEQFF. The CDR3 DNA reads TGCGCCAGCAGCTATCCGGTACAACTAGCGGGAGGGGGGAATGAGCAGTTCTTC.

The CDR3 loop reads CSSVTSGADTQYF. CDR3 DNA sequence: TGCAGCTCCGTTACCAGCGGAGCAGATACGCAGTATTTT. The chain joins TRBV29-1 to TRBJ2-3; D perhaps matches TRBD2 (5 bases). Between the trimmed V and J ends, which lost 8 bases and 4 bases, there was a span of 16 bases. CDR3 length equals 13 residues. In germline, CDR1 is SQVTM, CDR2 ANQGSEA.

The chain employs TRBV6-5 and TRBJ2-5; tentative D call: TRBD2 (6 bases). Trimming stripped 4 bases from V and 0 bases from J, with 9 bases between. The CDR3 has 14 amino acids. Germline lookup yields CDR1 MNHEY and CDR2 SVGAGI. CDR3 nucleotides: TGTGCCAGCAGTTTACGGGAGTACCAAGAGACCCAGTACTTC. Protein: CASSLREYQETQYF.

This chain joins TRBV30 and TRBJ2-1; 14 nucleotides align to TRBD2. V dropped 3 bases and J dropped 1; count of bases not matched to a gene: 8. CDR1 GTSNPN and CDR2 SVGIG come from the germline V gene (reference sequence). The CDR3 sequence is 18 residues long. In DNA, the CDR3 is TGTGCCTGGAGGTCCGGGACTAGCGGGAGTCTGTCCTACAATGAGCAGTTCTTC. Its protein product is CAWRSGTSGSLSYNEQFF.

The chain has TRBV30 and TRBJ2-6, with D tentatively TRBD1 (5 bases). Between the trimmed V and J ends, which lost 2 bases and 4 bases, there was a span of 9 bases. CDR3 length equals 14 residues. Germline V gene lookup returns CDR1 GTSNPN and CDR2 SVGIG (reference sequence). The CDR3 region is CAWSSGSGANVLTF. CDR3 coding DNA: TGTGCCTGGAGTTCAGGGTCCGGGGCCAACGTCCTGACTTTC. Combining the CDR3 with reference TRBV30 and TRBJ2-6 gives the whole variable domain SQTIHQWPATLVQPVGSPLSLECTVEGTSNPNLYWYRQAAGRGLQLLFYSVGIGQISSEVPQNLSASRPQDRQFILSSKKLLLSDSGFYLCAWSSGSGANVLTFGAGSRLTVL.

This chain uses TRBV10-1 with TRBJ2-1, with 9 bases matching TRBD1. Germline values: CDR1 WNHNN, CDR2 SYGVQD (reference sequence). Trimming took 4 bases from V and 9 from J; bases not matched to a gene: 1. The CDR3 runs to 12 residues. CDR3 sequence (DNA): TGCGCCAGCAGTGGGGACAGGGTTGAGCAGTTCTTC. The encoded protein is CASSGDRVEQFF.